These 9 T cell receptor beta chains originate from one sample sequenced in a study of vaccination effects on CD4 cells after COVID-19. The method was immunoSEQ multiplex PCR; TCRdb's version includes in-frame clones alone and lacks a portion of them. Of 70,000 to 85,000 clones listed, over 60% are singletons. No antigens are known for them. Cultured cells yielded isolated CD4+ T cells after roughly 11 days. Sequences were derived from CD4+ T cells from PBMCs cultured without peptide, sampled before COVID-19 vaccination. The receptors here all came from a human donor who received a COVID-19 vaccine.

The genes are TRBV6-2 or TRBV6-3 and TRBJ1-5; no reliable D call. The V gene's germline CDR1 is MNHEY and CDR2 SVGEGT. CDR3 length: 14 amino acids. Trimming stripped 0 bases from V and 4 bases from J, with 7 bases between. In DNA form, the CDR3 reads TGTGCCAGCAGTTACTCGTCCGGAAATCAGCCCCAGCATTTT. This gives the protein CASSYSSGNQPQHF.

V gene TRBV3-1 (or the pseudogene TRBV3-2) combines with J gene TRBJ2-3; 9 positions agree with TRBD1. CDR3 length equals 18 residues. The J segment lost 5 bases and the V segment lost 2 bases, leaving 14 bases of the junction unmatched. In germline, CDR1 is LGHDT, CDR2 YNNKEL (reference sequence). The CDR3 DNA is TGTGCCAGCAGCCAACGAGCTGGAAGGCGACAGGGGGGAGATACGCAGTATTTT. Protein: CASSQRAGRRQGGDTQYF.

The CDR3 nucleotides read TGTGCCAGCAGCTTACATCCCCAAGAGACCCAGTACTTC. This sequence encodes CASSLHPQETQYF. The rearrangement links TRBV5-5 to TRBJ2-5; D gene unclear. V lost 2 bases, J lost 1 base, and 6 bases lay in between. The germline CDR1 and CDR2 sequences are SGHKS and YYEKEE (reference sequence). The CDR3 has 13 residues.

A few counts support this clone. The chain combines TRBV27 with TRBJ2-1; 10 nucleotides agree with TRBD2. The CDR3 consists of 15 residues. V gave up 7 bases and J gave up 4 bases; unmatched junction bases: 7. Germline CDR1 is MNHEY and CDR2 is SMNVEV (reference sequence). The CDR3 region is CASTSAGGLYNEQFF. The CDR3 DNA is TGTGCCAGCACATCAGCGGGGGGGCTTTACAATGAGCAGTTCTTC.

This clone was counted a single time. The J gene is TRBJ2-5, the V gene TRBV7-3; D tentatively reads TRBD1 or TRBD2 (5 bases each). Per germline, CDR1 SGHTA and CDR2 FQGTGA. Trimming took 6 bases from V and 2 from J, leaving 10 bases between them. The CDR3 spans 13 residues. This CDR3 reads CASSLGPQETQYF. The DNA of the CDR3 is TGTGCCAGCAGTCTGGGACCTCAAGAGACCCAGTACTTC.

CDR3 nucleotide sequence: TGTGCCACCAGTGACCAGAACACTGAAGCTTTCTTT. It is translated as CATSDQNTEAFF. This rearrangement joins TRBV24-1 to TRBJ1-1; D not certain. The germline gives CDR1 KGHDR, CDR2 SFDVKD. The V end lost 4 bases, the J end lost 1 base, and 3 bases lay between the germline ends. This CDR3 is built from 12 residues.

CDR3 amino acids: CASRKIAGGPNEQFF. Here the CDR3 DNA reads TGTGCCAGCAGAAAAATAGCGGGGGGGCCCAATGAGCAGTTCTTC. The V and J genes are TRBV11-2 and TRBJ2-1; 11 nucleotides match TRBD2. From germline, CDR1 is SGHAT and CDR2 FQNNGV. This CDR3 has 15 residues. J lost 6 bases, V lost 6 bases, and 7 bases had no gene match.

CDR3 sequence (DNA): TGTGCCAGCAGTGAATCACCGGGACAGGGGGCATATGGCTACACCTTC. Its protein is CASSESPGQGAYGYTF. The rearrangement joins TRBV25-1 to TRBJ1-2; TRBD1 matches 12 bases. The CDR3 runs 16 residues. The germline V gene has CDR1 MGHDK and CDR2 SYGVNS. J lost 5 bases, V lost 1 base, and 5 bases had no gene match.

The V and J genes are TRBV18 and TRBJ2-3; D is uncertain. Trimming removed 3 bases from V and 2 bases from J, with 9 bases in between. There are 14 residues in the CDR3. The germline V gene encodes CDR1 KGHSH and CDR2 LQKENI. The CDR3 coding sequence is TGTGCCAGCTCACCGGACGGAACCACAGATACGCAGTATTTT. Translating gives CASSPDGTTDTQYF.